A selection of T cell receptor beta chains follows, all from one sample in a study of blood T cells in healthy people across ages. From the 5' RACE reads, TCRdb called clonotypes with MiXCR, one entry per CDR3 protein. The top ten hold 9.4% of the sample, which has more than 600,000 distinct CDR3 sequences, approximately 25% seen once. The same sample was also used in a study of T cells of mothers and their children.

Sample: blood. These receptors all stem from a boy under 18 in good health. Both conserved end residues are part of each CDR3. D genes are given only for firm matches. Clone sizes are given selectively: once, few, many, or a class where the clone is expanded.

clone_size j_call d_call v_call cdr3_nt cdr3_aa
NA TRBJ2-3 NA TRBV19 TGTGCCAGTAGTAGCCTCAGCACCCGCACAGATACGCAGTATTTT CASSSLSTRTDTQYF
NA TRBJ2-1 TRBD1 TRBV6-5 TGTGCCAGCAGTGTCGGGACAGGGTGGGACAATGAGCAGTTCTTC CASSVGTGWDNEQFF
NA TRBJ2-7 TRBD1 TRBV27 TGTGCCAGCAGTTTGAGCGGACAGGGGTTCGAGCAGTACTTC CASSLSGQGFEQYF
NA TRBJ2-2 NA TRBV9 TGTGCCAGCAGCCGGATCGGCTTCGACACCGGGGAGCTGTTTTTT CASSRIGFDTGELFF
NA TRBJ2-3 NA TRBV11-2 TGTGCCAGCAGCGTGGGACTCGGCTACACAGATACGCAGTATTTT CASSVGLGYTDTQYF
few TRBJ2-1 NA TRBV28 TGTGCCAGCATAGGGCAGAGCTCCTACAATGAGCAGTTCTTC CASIGQSSYNEQFF
NA TRBJ2-3 NA TRBV7-2 TGTGCCAGCAGCAGCCGATACACAGATACGCAGTATTTT CASSSRYTDTQYF
NA TRBJ1-1 TRBD1 TRBV28 TGTGCCAGCAGACTAACAGGGGGCGCTGAAGCTTTCTTT CASRLTGGAEAFF
NA TRBJ1-6 NA TRBV12-3/TRBV12-4 TGTGCCAGCAGTTTAGTTCAGGGCTCACCCCTCCACTTT CASSLVQGSPLHF
NA TRBJ2-6 NA TRBV13 TGTGCCAGCAGCTTCCGGAAGACTAGCTCTGGGGCCAACGTCCTGACTTTC CASSFRKTSSGANVLTF
NA TRBJ2-2 NA TRBV5-1 TGCGCCAGCAGGGACGGCGGGGAGCTGTTTTTT CASRDGGELFF
few TRBJ2-7 NA TRBV6-2/TRBV6-3 TGTGCCAGCAGAGACAGGCACTACGAGCAGTACTTC CASRDRHYEQYF
NA TRBJ1-4 TRBD1 TRBV4-2 TGTGCCAGCAGCCCCCAGGGGGATAATGAAAAACTGTTTTTT CASSPQGDNEKLFF
NA TRBJ2-5 NA TRBV29-1 TGCAGCGTTGAAGAGGGGGACCGGTACCAAGAGACCCAGTACTTC CSVEEGDRYQETQYF
NA TRBJ2-5 NA TRBV11-3 TGTGCCAGCAGCTCACGGGGTTACAGGTCGGAGACCCAGTACTTC CASSSRGYRSETQYF
NA TRBJ2-1 NA TRBV7-9 TGTGCCAGCAGCACAACTAGCGAGCAGTTCTTC CASSTTSEQFF
NA TRBJ2-1 NA TRBV15 TGTGCCACCAGCAGAGAAAGGGAGAGTTACAATGAGCAGTTCTTC CATSRERESYNEQFF
NA TRBJ2-1 NA TRBV24-1 TGTGCCACCAGTGATTTTGGGGGAAGCTCCTACAATGAGCAGTTCTTC CATSDFGGSSYNEQFF
few TRBJ2-7 NA TRBV7-9 TGTGCCAGCAGCGCCAGCTACTACGAGCAGTACTTC CASSASYYEQYF
NA TRBJ2-7 NA TRBV11-2 TGTGCCAGCAGCTTCGGTCCCTACTCCTACGAGCAGTACTTC CASSFGPYSYEQYF
NA TRBJ1-1 NA TRBV4-3 TGCGCCAGCAGCCAACTCCGGGGGGCGGGATCTGAAGCTTTCTTT CASSQLRGAGSEAFF
NA TRBJ2-3 TRBD2 TRBV5-1 TGCGCCAGCAGACTGGGAGGGCGCGACACAGATACACAGTATTTT CASRLGGRDTDTQYF
few TRBJ1-2 NA TRBV12-3/TRBV12-4 TGTGCCAGCAGTTTAAGTGGGCGCGACTATGGCTACACCTTC CASSLSGRDYGYTF
NA TRBJ2-5 TRBD2 TRBV7-2 TGTGCCAGCAGCTTAGGGGGGGGAGGCTCAGCAGAGACCCAGTACTTC CASSLGGGGSAETQYF
few TRBJ2-7 TRBD2 TRBV5-1 TGCGCCAGCAGCCGTAGCGGGAGCGACTACGAGCAGTACTTC CASSRSGSDYEQYF
NA TRBJ1-4 NA TRBV9 TGTGCCAGCAGCGCGCAGGGTGGTGGTTCTGAAAAACTGTTTTTT CASSAQGGGSEKLFF
few TRBJ2-7 TRBD1 TRBV7-2 TGTGCCAGCAGCGCGGGACAGGCGAACGAGCAGTACTTC CASSAGQANEQYF
few TRBJ1-2 TRBD1 TRBV6-6 TGTACCTCGAAGGACAGGGAGAACTATGGCTACACCTTC CTSKDRENYGYTF
few TRBJ2-1 TRBD1 TRBV5-1 TGCGCCAGCAGCTTTCCCGTTGGACAGGACGACAATGAGCAGTTCTTC CASSFPVGQDDNEQFF
NA TRBJ2-1 NA TRBV12-3/TRBV12-4 TGTGCCAGCAGTTTAGTCCAAGCGTCTGGCAATGAGCAGTTCTTC CASSLVQASGNEQFF
NA TRBJ2-7 NA TRBV20-1 TGCAGTGCTAGTTTTCAGGGGTTCGAGCAGTACTTC CSASFQGFEQYF
NA TRBJ2-7 TRBD1 TRBV5-1 TGCGCCAGCAGCGGCTACAGGGGCAGTGGCTCCTACGAGCAGTACTTC CASSGYRGSGSYEQYF
NA TRBJ2-7 TRBD1 TRBV7-2 TGTGCCAGCAGGGATAGACAGGGGGCGAATGAGCAGTACTTC CASRDRQGANEQYF
few TRBJ2-3 NA TRBV29-1 TGCAGCGTTGATTACGGGCAGCCCCAAGATACGCAGTATTTT CSVDYGQPQDTQYF
NA TRBJ1-2 NA TRBV29-1 TGCGGCGGAGCCCTATCCTATGGCTACACCTTC CGGALSYGYTF
few TRBJ2-5 TRBD2 TRBV7-2 TGTGCCAGCAGCCCCAGCGGGGCGGAGACCCAGTACTTC CASSPSGAETQYF
NA TRBJ2-3 NA TRBV12-3/TRBV12-4 TGTGCCAGCAGTCCCCCCGAGGGGTTCCGCACAGATACGCAGTATTTT CASSPPEGFRTDTQYF
NA TRBJ2-4 TRBD1 TRBV20-1 TGCAGTGCTAGGGGACAGCCACCATTTCAGTACTTC CSARGQPPFQYF
NA TRBJ2-7 NA TRBV28 TGTGCCAGCGCTCTTCCGGGACTCAGCTACGAGCAGTACTTC CASALPGLSYEQYF
NA TRBJ1-5 TRBD1 TRBV4-3 TGCGCCAGCAGCCCAGGGACAGCCGATAGCAATCAGCCCCAGCATTTT CASSPGTADSNQPQHF
NA TRBJ2-3 TRBD2 TRBV5-5 TGTGCCAGCAGCTTGGGGACTAGCGGGTCGGCAGATACGCAGTATTTT CASSLGTSGSADTQYF
few TRBJ2-3 NA TRBV20-1 TGCAGTGCCAGTGCCATTAGCGGTGGGACGAGCACAGATACGCAGTATTTT CSASAISGGTSTDTQYF
NA TRBJ2-7 NA TRBV7-2 TGTGCCAGCAGCTTAGGTGATCGGCGAACCTACGAGCAGTACTTC CASSLGDRRTYEQYF
NA TRBJ1-2 TRBD1 TRBV3-1 TGTGCCAGCAGCCCCGTTGGGACAGGGCCGGAATATGGCTACACCTTC CASSPVGTGPEYGYTF
few TRBJ1-6 NA TRBV27 TGTGCCAGCAGTTTCGTTGAGGGGGGGATCACCCTCCACTTT CASSFVEGGITLHF
few TRBJ2-7 NA TRBV4-3 TGCGCCAGCAGCCAAATGGGCGGGGCCTACGAGCAGTACTTC CASSQMGGAYEQYF
few TRBJ2-7 TRBD2 TRBV4-1 TGCGCCAGCAGCCGAACGATCGGTCTAGGGGCTAGCGGGACCTACGAGCAGTACTTC CASSRTIGLGASGTYEQYF
few TRBJ1-2 NA TRBV7-9 TGTGCCAGCAGCCCCCTGGGCCCCGGAGGGGATGGCTACACCTTC CASSPLGPGGDGYTF
few TRBJ2-1 NA TRBV29-1 TGCAGCGCCATAAATCCGACAGGCCTGTTAGTCGAGCAGTTCTTC CSAINPTGLLVEQFF
NA TRBJ2-5 TRBD2 TRBV3-1 TGTGCCAGCAGCCAGTGGGGGACTAGCGGGGTGGAGGCCCAGTACTTC CASSQWGTSGVEAQYF
few TRBJ1-3 NA TRBV7-8 TGTGCCAGCAGCTTAGTTTTTGGGGCTAACTCTGGAAACACCATATATTTT CASSLVFGANSGNTIYF
NA TRBJ1-2 NA TRBV15 TGTGCCACCAGCCCCACTCCGGACGGGGGCCGGGGCTACACCTTC CATSPTPDGGRGYTF
NA TRBJ1-1 TRBD1 TRBV7-3 TGTGCCAGCAGCCGACAGGGTATGGCGAGGGAGGTCACTGAAGCTTTCTTT CASSRQGMAREVTEAFF